The 26 T cell receptor beta chains given below trace back to one sample, sequenced in a study of blood T cells in healthy people across ages. A second PCR, run for about 7 to 11 cycles, used a sample-barcoded 5' primer plus a J-beta primer mix. TCRdb redid the calling of the 5' RACE reads with MiXCR, one entry per CDR3 protein. The data contain about 800,000 distinct CDR3 sequences, 58% of them singletons. The source material was blood. All receptors derive from a man aged 25-40 years in good health.

V is TRBV30 and J is TRBJ1-2; 8 bases match TRBD1. Germline CDR1 GTSNPN, CDR2 SVGIG (reference sequence). Trimming took 5 bases from V and 7 from J; bases not matched to a gene: 6. The CDR3 is 12 amino acids. CDR3 amino acids: CAWSRTGPGYTF. CDR3 coding DNA: TGTGCCTGGTCAAGGACAGGGCCTGGCTACACCTTC.

This clonotype was seen more than once but under ten times. V is TRBV6-1 and J is TRBJ2-1, with D perhaps matching TRBD2 (6 bases). Between the trimmed V and J ends, which lost 8 bases and 0 bases, there was a span of 11 bases. The CDR3 is 14 amino acids. Germline V gene sequence: CDR1 MNHNS, CDR2 SASEGT. The CDR3 loop reads CASREQVSYNEQFF. Here the CDR3 DNA reads TGTGCCAGCCGGGAGCAAGTCTCCTACAATGAGCAGTTCTTC.

This clonotype was detected only once. The V gene is TRBV6-5, the J gene TRBJ2-2, with 8 positions matching TRBD2. V trimming: 0 bases; J trimming: 2 bases; junction bases outside the gene matches: 8. The germline V gene encodes CDR1 MNHEY and CDR2 SVGAGI. This CDR3 is built from 18 residues. CDR3 bases: TGTGCCAGCAGTTACTCGCATGCGGGGGGCCTCAACACCGGGGAGCTGTTTTTT. Protein: CASSYSHAGGLNTGELFF.

The V gene is TRBV5-1, the J gene TRBJ2-4, with 7 bases aligning to TRBD2. The tail of the sequence fits TRBJ2-7 better, so the J call may be wrong. The CDR3 covers 13 residues. Germline V gene lookup returns CDR1 SGHRS and CDR2 YFSETQ. The CDR3 nucleotides read TGCGCCAGCAGCGCCCAAGGCGGGGGCGAGCAGTACTTC. Translated: CASSAQGGGEQYF.

This clonotype showed up just a few times. The rearrangement uses TRBV4-1 and TRBJ2-7; D gene ambiguous. There are 15 residues in the CDR3. The germline gives CDR1 MGHRA, CDR2 YSYEKL. V lost 3 bases to trimming and J lost 0 bases, with 12 bases between them. The CDR3 DNA sequence: TGCGCCAGCAGCCAGCACTGGACGGCCTCCTACGAGCAGTACTTC. This translates into CASSQHWTASYEQYF.

This clonotype was found a few times. The chain has TRBV4-1 and TRBJ1-2, with D unresolved. The CDR3 loop spans 11 amino acids. Trimming took 3 bases from V and 7 from J, leaving 6 bases between them. Germline V gene sequence: CDR1 MGHRA, CDR2 YSYEKL. Written as DNA, the CDR3 is TGCGCCAGCAGCCATTTGGGTGGCTACACCTTC. Protein product: CASSHLGGYTF.

This clonotype was seen only a few times. This chain uses TRBV6-5 with TRBJ1-1, with D unclear. The CDR3 totals 15 residues. The germline gives CDR1 MNHEY, CDR2 SVGAGI. V lost 8 bases to trimming and J lost 0 bases, with 16 bases between them. CDR3 coding DNA: TGTGCCAGCCAGCAAAGGCGGTATATGAACACTGAAGCTTTCTTT. This encodes CASQQRRYMNTEAFF.

This sequence joins TRBV4-3 and TRBJ2-3, with D perhaps given as TRBD1 or TRBD2 (5 bases each). CDR1 is LGHNA and CDR2 is YSLEER in the germline V gene. CDR3 length equals 16 residues. Trimming removed 0 bases from V and 1 base from J, with 11 bases in between. The CDR3 coding sequence is TGCGCCAGCAGCCAAGATCATCGGGGCGGCACAGATACGCAGTATTTT. Residues: CASSQDHRGGTDTQYF.

As DNA, the CDR3 is TGTGCCAGCGGAGAGGCGGCTCGGGGTGGCGAGCAGTTCTTC. Translated: CASGEAARGGEQFF. This sequence joins TRBV3-1 and TRBJ2-1; TRBD2 might be the D (5 bases). Trimming removed 8 bases from V and 10 bases from J, with 21 bases in between. The germline gives CDR1 LGHDT, CDR2 YNNKEL (reference sequence). The CDR3 spans 14 residues.

The V call is TRBV20-1, the J call TRBJ2-6, with 8 bases fitting TRBD1. The CDR3 has 16 amino acids. Germline loops: CDR1 DFQATT, CDR2 SNEGSKA (reference sequence). The junction had 6 bases not matched to a gene; V was cut back by 3 bases and J by 2 bases. CDR3 sequence: CSASSQGAAGANVLTF. DNA of the CDR3: TGCAGTGCTAGTTCGCAGGGGGCGGCTGGGGCCAACGTCCTGACTTTC.

This clonotype has just one count. The rearrangement links TRBV15 to TRBJ1-2, with unresolved D. Germline V lookup: CDR1 LNHNV, CDR2 YYDKDF (reference sequence). The ends were cut back, 5 bases at V and 2 bases at J, with 12 bases in the middle. The CDR3 spans 14 residues. In DNA form, the CDR3 reads TGTGCCACCAGCGCTGTTGGCAGGAACTATGGCTACACCTTC. It yields the protein CATSAVGRNYGYTF.

In the case of this clonotype: A read error may account for a junction end that differs from germline. This chain joins TRBV28 and TRBJ2-1; the match to TRBD2 covers 11 bases. This CDR3 is 16 amino acids long. CDR1 and CDR2 from the germline V gene are MDHEN and SYDVKM. The CDR3, as DNA: TGTGCCAGCAGTTTCCTGACTAGCGGGATTATTAATGGGCAGTTCTTC. This encodes CASSFLTSGIINGQFF.

In DNA, the CDR3 is TGTGCCAGCAGCCCCCCCCAGGGATATTTCGAAAAACTGTTTTTT. This gives the protein CASSPPQGYFEKLFF. V is TRBV7-2 and J is TRBJ1-4; a possible D gene is TRBD1 (5 bases). Germline V lookup: CDR1 SGHTA, CDR2 FQGNSA. V lost 5 bases and J lost 8, with 18 bases in between. There are 15 residues in the CDR3. Based on the CDR3 plus reference TRBV7-2 and TRBJ1-4, the full variable domain is GAGVSQSPSNKVTEKGKDVELRCDPISGHTALYWYRQSLGQGLEFLIYFQGNSAPDKSGLPSDRFSAERTGGSVSTLTIQRTQQEDSAVYLCASSPPQGYFEKLFFGSGTQLSVL.

This chain uses TRBV6-1 with TRBJ2-5, with D possibly TRBD2 on 5 matching bases. This CDR3 has 17 amino acids. V lost 5 bases, J lost 5 bases, and 24 bases lay in between. Germline CDR1 is MNHNS and CDR2 is SASEGT. The CDR3 region is CASSPTPASWGVETQYF. DNA of the CDR3: TGTGCCAGCAGTCCAACGCCGGCTAGCTGGGGAGTGGAGACCCAGTACTTC.

The chain employs TRBV6-2 or TRBV6-3 and TRBJ2-4, with D unresolved. Between the trimmed V and J ends, which lost 6 bases and 0 bases, there was a span of 6 bases. The CDR3 sequence is 13 residues long. Per germline, CDR1 MNHEY and CDR2 SVGEGT. CDR3 in amino acids: CASSWVAKNIQYF. CDR3 coding DNA: TGTGCCAGCAGCTGGGTAGCCAAAAACATTCAGTACTTC.

The chain links TRBV3-1 to TRBJ2-3; maybe TRBD2 (5 bases). CDR3 size: 16 residues. Germline V CDR1 and CDR2: LGHDT, YNNKEL (reference sequence). Deletions cut 0 bases from V and 4 bases from J, with 14 bases between. CDR3 in DNA: TGTGCCAGCAGCCAAGAAGAAGAGGACTCCTCAGATACGCAGTATTTT. The encoded protein is CASSQEEEDSSDTQYF.

This chain joins TRBV29-1 and TRBJ1-1; 8 bases are a match to TRBD1. Germline V gives CDR1 SQVTM, CDR2 ANQGSEA. With 4 bases clipped from V and 6 bases from J, the junction kept 7 bases outside the gene matches. The CDR3 totals 13 residues. The CDR3 region has the DNA TGCAGCGTTGGGTCGACAGGGGTTCCTGAAGCTTTCTTT. Its protein product is CSVGSTGVPEAFF. The whole variable domain, filled in from reference TRBV29-1 and TRBJ1-1, reads SAVISQKPSRDICQRGTSLTIQCQVDSQVTMMFWYRQQPGQSLTLIATANQGSEATYESGFVIDKFPISRPNLTFSTLTVSNMSPEDSSIYLCSVGSTGVPEAFFGQGTRLTVV.

The chain is built from TRBV3-1 and TRBJ2-5; 7 positions match TRBD2. V gave up 6 bases and J gave up 1 base; unmatched junction bases: 8. The CDR3 contains 15 residues. Germline CDR1 reads LGHDT; CDR2 reads YNNKEL (reference sequence). For the CDR3, the DNA is TGTGCCAGCAGGTCTAGCGGTCGATCCCAAGAGACCCAGTACTTC. Protein sequence: CASRSSGRSQETQYF.

This chain uses TRBV25-1 with TRBJ2-5; the D is unclear. This CDR3 comprises 15 residues. The germline gives CDR1 MGHDK, CDR2 SYGVNS. The ends were cut back, 6 bases at V and 1 base at J, with 15 bases in the middle. CDR3 in amino acids: CASSRVNPVQETQYF. The CDR3 DNA follows: TGTGCCAGCAGCCGCGTGAACCCGGTCCAAGAGACCCAGTACTTC.

The chain links TRBV18 to TRBJ1-4; D is ambiguous. The ends were cut back, 1 base at V and 7 bases at J, with 13 bases in the middle. Germline V lookup: CDR1 KGHSH, CDR2 LQKENI. This CDR3 spans 15 amino acids. The CDR3: CASSPLASGPEKLFF. CDR3 sequence (DNA): TGTGCCAGCTCACCACTTGCCTCGGGTCCTGAAAAACTGTTTTTT.

In this sample, this clonotype turned up a few times. V and J are TRBV20-1 and TRBJ2-1; 15 bases match TRBD2. The DNA end is more similar to TRBJ2-7, so the J call may be wrong. Germline V CDR1 and CDR2: DFQATT, SNEGSKA (reference sequence). This CDR3 comprises 18 residues. The CDR3 DNA is TGCAGTGCTAGAGACGCGGGACTAGCGGGGGGCTCCTACAATGAGCAGTACTTC. Its translation is CSARDAGLAGGSYNEQYF.

V gene TRBV15 combines with J gene TRBJ2-2, with TRBD2 identical over 10 bases. Trimming cost V 0 bases and J 4 bases; bases outside gene matches: 11. The CDR3 consists of 19 residues. CDR1 is LNHNV, CDR2 YYDKDF, per germline (reference sequence). This CDR3 reads CATSREGLAALWGTGELFF. CDR3 in DNA: TGTGCCACCAGCAGAGAAGGACTAGCGGCACTCTGGGGCACCGGGGAGCTGTTTTTT.

This clonotype was counted a few times. This chain joins TRBV20-1 and TRBJ2-7; 9 nucleotides align to TRBD2. CDR1 is DFQATT, CDR2 SNEGSKA, per germline (reference sequence). V dropped 6 bases and J dropped 4; count of bases not matched to a gene: 13. The CDR3 is 15 residues long. The CDR3, as DNA: TGCAGTGCCATAAGACCTAGCGGGGAGTGGTACGAGCAGTACTTC. Its protein product is CSAIRPSGEWYEQYF.

CDR3 residues: CSASGGIRETQYF. CDR3 DNA sequence: TGCAGTGCGAGCGGGGGCATCCGAGAGACCCAGTACTTC. The genes are TRBV20-1 and TRBJ2-5; 8 positions match TRBD2. With 6 bases clipped from V and 4 bases from J, the junction kept 7 bases outside the gene matches. This CDR3 region has 13 residues. CDR1 is DFQATT and CDR2 is SNEGSKA in the germline V gene (reference sequence).

This clonotype came up a few times. The V and J genes are TRBV29-1 and TRBJ1-2, with TRBD1 matching 9 bases. CDR3 size: 12 residues. Germline CDR1 and CDR2: SQVTM and ANQGSEA. Trimming took 7 bases from V and 5 from J; bases not matched to a gene: 5. The CDR3 DNA is TGCAGCGCCGACGGGACAGGGTATGGCTACACCTTC. This encodes CSADGTGYGYTF.

This clonotype was detected only once. The chain is built from TRBV12-3 or TRBV12-4 and TRBJ2-3; D may be TRBD2 (5 bases). CDR3 length: 14 amino acids. Trimming stripped 8 bases from V and 1 base from J, with 13 bases between. The CDR3 DNA follows: TGTGCCAGCGGACTGAGCGGACGCACAGATACGCAGTATTTT. Translating it yields CASGLSGRTDTQYF.